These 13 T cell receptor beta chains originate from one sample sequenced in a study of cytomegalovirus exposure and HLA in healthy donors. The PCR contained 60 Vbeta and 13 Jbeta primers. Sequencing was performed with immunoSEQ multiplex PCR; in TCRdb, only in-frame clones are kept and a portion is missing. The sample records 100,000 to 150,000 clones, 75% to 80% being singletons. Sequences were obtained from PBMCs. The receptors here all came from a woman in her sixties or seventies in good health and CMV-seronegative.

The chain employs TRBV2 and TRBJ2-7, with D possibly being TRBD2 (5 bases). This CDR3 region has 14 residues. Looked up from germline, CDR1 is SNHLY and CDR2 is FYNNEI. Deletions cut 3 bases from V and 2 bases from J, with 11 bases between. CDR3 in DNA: TGTGCCAGCAGTGACTTCGGGGTCACCTACGAGCAGTACTTC. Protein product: CASSDFGVTYEQYF.

CDR3: CASSNRETDTQYF. The DNA for the CDR3 is TGCGCCAGCAGTAACCGCGAAACAGATACGCAGTATTTT. This chain links TRBV10-1 with TRBJ2-3, with D hard to call. This CDR3 is built from 13 residues. Germline CDR1 and CDR2: WNHNN and SYGVQD (reference sequence). Trimming shortened V by 5 bases and J by 3 bases, and 9 bases separated the two germline ends.

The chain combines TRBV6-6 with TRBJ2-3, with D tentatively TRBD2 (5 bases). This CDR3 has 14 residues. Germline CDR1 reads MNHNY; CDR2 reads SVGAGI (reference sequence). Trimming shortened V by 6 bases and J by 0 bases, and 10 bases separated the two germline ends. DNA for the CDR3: TGTGCCAGCAGCCTACCGGGGAGCACAGATACGCAGTATTTT. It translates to CASSLPGSTDTQYF.

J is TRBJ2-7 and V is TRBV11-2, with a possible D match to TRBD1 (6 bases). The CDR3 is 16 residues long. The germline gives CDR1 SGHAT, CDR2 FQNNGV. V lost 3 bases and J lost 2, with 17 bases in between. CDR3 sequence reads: CASSFNRGRGPYEQYF. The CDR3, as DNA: TGTGCCAGCAGCTTCAATAGGGGCAGGGGACCCTACGAGCAGTACTTC.

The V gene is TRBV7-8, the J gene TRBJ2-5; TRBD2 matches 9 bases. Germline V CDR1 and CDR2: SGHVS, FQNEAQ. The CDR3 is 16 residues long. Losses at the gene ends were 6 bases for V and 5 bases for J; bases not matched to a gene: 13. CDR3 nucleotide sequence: TGTGCCAGCAGTAAAGTCGCGGGGGGGCATAGGGAGACCCAGTACTTC. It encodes CASSKVAGGHRETQYF.

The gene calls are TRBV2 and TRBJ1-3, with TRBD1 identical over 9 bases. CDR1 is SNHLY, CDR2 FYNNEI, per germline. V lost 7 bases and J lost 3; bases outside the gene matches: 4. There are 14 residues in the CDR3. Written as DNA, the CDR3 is TGTGCCAGCAAGCCGGACAGGGGTGGAAACACCATATATTTT. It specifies CASKPDRGGNTIYF.

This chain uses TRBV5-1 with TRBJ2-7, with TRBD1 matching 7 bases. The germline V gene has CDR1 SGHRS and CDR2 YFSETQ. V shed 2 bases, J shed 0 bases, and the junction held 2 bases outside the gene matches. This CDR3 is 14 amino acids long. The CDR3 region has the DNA TGCGCCAGCAGCTTATCAGGGGGCTCCTACGAGCAGTACTTC. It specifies CASSLSGGSYEQYF.

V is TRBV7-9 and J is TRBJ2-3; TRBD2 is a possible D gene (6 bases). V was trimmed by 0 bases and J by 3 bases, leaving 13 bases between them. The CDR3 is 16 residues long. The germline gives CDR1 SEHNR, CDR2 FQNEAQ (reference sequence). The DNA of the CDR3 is TGTGCCAGCAGCTTAGCGTCGAGACTAGAGACAGATACGCAGTATTTT. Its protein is CASSLASRLETDTQYF.

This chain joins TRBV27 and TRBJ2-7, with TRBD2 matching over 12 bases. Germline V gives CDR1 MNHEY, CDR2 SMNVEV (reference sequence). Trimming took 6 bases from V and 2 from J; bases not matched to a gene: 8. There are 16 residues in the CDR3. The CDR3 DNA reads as TGTGCCAGCAGAGAAACCCGACTAGCGGGAGCCTACGAGCAGTACTTC. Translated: CASRETRLAGAYEQYF.

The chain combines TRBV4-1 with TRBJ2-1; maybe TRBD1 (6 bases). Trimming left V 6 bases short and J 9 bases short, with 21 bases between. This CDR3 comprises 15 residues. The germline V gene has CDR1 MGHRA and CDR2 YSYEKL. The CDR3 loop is CASRDLQGPPGEQFF. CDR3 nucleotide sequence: TGCGCCAGCAGGGACCTACAGGGTCCACCGGGTGAGCAGTTCTTC.

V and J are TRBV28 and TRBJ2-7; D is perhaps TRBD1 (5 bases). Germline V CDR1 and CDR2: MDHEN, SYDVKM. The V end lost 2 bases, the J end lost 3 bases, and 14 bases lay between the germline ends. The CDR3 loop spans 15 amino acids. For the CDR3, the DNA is TGTGCCAGCAGTTTAAGATGGGGCTCCTACTACGAGCAGTACTTC. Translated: CASSLRWGSYYEQYF.

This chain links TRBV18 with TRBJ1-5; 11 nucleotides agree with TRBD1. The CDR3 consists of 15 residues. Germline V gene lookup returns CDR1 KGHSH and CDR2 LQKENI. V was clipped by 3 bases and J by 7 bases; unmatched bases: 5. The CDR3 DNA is TGTGCCAGCTCACCCCCGGGACAGGGGGGACAGCCCCAGCATTTT. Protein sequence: CASSPPGQGGQPQHF.

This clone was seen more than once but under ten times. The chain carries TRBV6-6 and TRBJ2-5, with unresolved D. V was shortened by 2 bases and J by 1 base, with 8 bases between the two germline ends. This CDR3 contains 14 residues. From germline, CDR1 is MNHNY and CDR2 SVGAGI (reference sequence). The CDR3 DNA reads TGTGCCAGCAGTTACCTGAACTTCCAAGAGACCCAGTACTTC. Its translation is CASSYLNFQETQYF.